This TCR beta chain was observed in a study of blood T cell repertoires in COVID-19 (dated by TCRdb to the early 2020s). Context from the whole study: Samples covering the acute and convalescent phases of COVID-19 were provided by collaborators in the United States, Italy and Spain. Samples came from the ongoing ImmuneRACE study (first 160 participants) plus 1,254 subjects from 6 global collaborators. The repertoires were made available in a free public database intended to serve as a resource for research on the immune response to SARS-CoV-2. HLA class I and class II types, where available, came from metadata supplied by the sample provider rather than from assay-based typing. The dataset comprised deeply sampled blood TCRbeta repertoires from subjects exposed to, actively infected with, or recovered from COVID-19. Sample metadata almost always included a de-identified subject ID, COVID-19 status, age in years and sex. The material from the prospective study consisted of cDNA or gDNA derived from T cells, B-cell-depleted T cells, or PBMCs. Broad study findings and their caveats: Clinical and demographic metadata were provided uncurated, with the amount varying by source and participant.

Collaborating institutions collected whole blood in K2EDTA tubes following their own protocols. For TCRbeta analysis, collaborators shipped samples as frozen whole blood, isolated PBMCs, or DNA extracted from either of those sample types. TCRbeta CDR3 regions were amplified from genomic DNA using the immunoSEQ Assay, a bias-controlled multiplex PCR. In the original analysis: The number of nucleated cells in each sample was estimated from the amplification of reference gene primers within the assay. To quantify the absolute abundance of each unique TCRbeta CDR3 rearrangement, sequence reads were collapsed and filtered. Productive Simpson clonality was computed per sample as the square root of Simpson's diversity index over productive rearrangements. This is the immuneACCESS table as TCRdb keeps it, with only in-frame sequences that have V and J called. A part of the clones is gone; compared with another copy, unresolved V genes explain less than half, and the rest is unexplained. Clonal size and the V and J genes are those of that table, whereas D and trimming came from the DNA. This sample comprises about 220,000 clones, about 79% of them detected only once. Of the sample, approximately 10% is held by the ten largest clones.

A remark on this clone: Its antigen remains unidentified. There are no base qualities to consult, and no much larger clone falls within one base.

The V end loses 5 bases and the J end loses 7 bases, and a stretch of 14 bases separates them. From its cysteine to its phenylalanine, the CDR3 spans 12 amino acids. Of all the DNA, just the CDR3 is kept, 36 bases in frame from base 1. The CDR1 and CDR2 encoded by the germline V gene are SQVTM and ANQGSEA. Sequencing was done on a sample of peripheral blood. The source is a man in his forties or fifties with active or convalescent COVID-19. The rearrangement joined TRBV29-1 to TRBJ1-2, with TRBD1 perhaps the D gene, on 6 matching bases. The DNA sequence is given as TGCAGCGTTCAGGGGACCCCGGCTGGCTACACCTTC. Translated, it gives CSVQGTPAGYTF.